A single sample is the source of the 10 T cell receptor beta chains below, sequenced in a study of blood T cell repertoires in COVID-19. Only in-frame clones appear in the TCRdb table, and some are missing; sequencing was by immunoSEQ multiplex PCR. Among about 250,000 clones listed, approximately 80% were seen once. The sequenced sample consisted of peripheral blood. Receptors originate from a middle-aged woman with active or convalescent COVID-19.

This chain joins TRBV28 and TRBJ1-4; 11 nucleotides agree with TRBD1. Germline assignment: CDR1 MDHEN and CDR2 SYDVKM. This CDR3 spans 15 amino acids. Losses at the gene ends were 6 bases for V and 15 bases for J; bases not matched to a gene: 15. The CDR3 spells CASSPPGTGGRDMFF. The CDR3 coding sequence is TGTGCCAGCAGCCCCCCCGGGACAGGGGGAAGAGATATGTTTTTT.

This clone was picked up one time. This chain joins TRBV7-6 and TRBJ1-2; 7 nucleotides line up with TRBD1. Germline V gene sequence: CDR1 SGHVS, CDR2 FNYEAQ. Losses at the gene ends were 5 bases for V and 4 bases for J; bases not matched to a gene: 13. The CDR3 has 16 residues. The CDR3 protein is CASSPLQGGAGYGYTF. CDR3 coding DNA: TGTGCCAGCAGCCCCTTGCAGGGGGGCGCCGGCTATGGCTACACCTTC.

This clone was recorded a few times. This rearrangement joins TRBV5-4 to TRBJ1-1, with D possibly matching TRBD1 (6 bases). Between the trimmed V and J ends, which lost 0 bases and 4 bases, there was a span of 13 bases. The germline V gene has CDR1 SGHNT and CDR2 YYREEE (reference sequence). The CDR3 is 15 residues long. Here the CDR3 reads CASSLAPGDTTEAFF. CDR3 coding DNA: TGTGCCAGCAGCTTGGCGCCCGGGGACACCACTGAAGCTTTCTTT.

The rearrangement joins TRBV28 to TRBJ1-3; D not certain. The V gene lost 5 bases and the J gene lost 0 bases, with 17 bases spanning the gap. CDR1 is MDHEN and CDR2 is SYDVKM in the germline V gene. The CDR3 runs to 17 residues. The CDR3 DNA sequence: TGTGCCAGCAGTCCCCGTAGTCGGAGACGCTCTGGAAACACCATATATTTT. As protein: CASSPRSRRRSGNTIYF.

Only a few counts were recorded for this clone. The rearrangement uses TRBV6-5 and TRBJ1-2; D possibly corresponds to TRBD1 (5 bases). Germline loops: CDR1 MNHEY, CDR2 SVGAGI. Trimming took off 5 bases at V and 3 bases at J, with 13 bases between the two ends. The CDR3 spans 14 residues. CDR3 bases: TGTGCCAGCAGTCCCTGGCCGGGGGACTATGGCTACACCTTC. This encodes CASSPWPGDYGYTF.

This clone showed up just once. The J gene is TRBJ1-6, the V gene TRBV4-1, with 10 bases lining up with TRBD1. This CDR3 region has 15 residues. Germline trimming cut 0 bases from V and 10 bases from J; bases unmatched to any gene: 3. Per the germline V gene, CDR1 is MGHRA and CDR2 is YSYEKL. The CDR3 DNA reads TGCGCCAGCAGCCAAGAAGGACAGGGGGTATCACCCCTCCACTTT. Translation gives CASSQEGQGVSPLHF.

The chain links TRBV6-6 to TRBJ1-2; no firm D call. The CDR3 extends over 16 amino acids. Trimming took off 0 bases at V and 4 bases at J, with 15 bases between the two ends. Germline lookup yields CDR1 MNHNY and CDR2 SVGAGI (reference sequence). The CDR3 reads CASSYSTGASPYGYTF. DNA for the CDR3: TGTGCCAGCAGTTACTCGACTGGAGCTTCCCCCTATGGCTACACCTTC.

The chain links TRBV28 to TRBJ1-6, with a tentative D call TRBD1 (5 bases). Germline assignment: CDR1 MDHEN and CDR2 SYDVKM. This CDR3 comprises 16 residues. V gave up 3 bases and J gave up 5 bases, with 14 bases separating them. The CDR3, as DNA: TGTGCCAGCAGTTTGTTTAGGGGAAGGAATAATTCACCCCTCCACTTT. Its translation: CASSLFRGRNNSPLHF.

This clone has only one observation. The V gene is TRBV29-1, the J gene TRBJ2-1; D is perhaps TRBD1 (6 bases). Per the germline V gene, CDR1 is SQVTM and CDR2 is ANQGSEA. This CDR3 is built from 13 residues. V was cut by 7 bases and J by 6 bases, with 16 bases left in between. CDR3 region: CSDTRGPSNEQFF. The CDR3 bases are TGCAGCGACACCAGGGGTCCCTCCAATGAGCAGTTCTTC.

The chain uses TRBV24-1 and TRBJ2-3, with TRBD1 as a possible D gene (5 bases). CDR3 size: 15 residues. With 0 bases removed from V and 6 bases from J, the gap between germline ends came to 12 bases. CDR1 is KGHDR and CDR2 is SFDVKD in the germline V gene. The CDR3 region is CATSDLRQGRDTQYF. The CDR3 coding sequence is TGTGCCACCAGTGATTTGCGCCAGGGTAGGGATACGCAGTATTTT.